This T cell receptor beta chain is from a study of metastatic and nonmetastatic thyroid tumors. Study context: Repertoire data that came from the blood and tumor or nodule tissue of malignant and benign thyroid patients were compared.

CDR1 and CDR2 from the germline V gene are SGHAT and FQNNGV. CDR3 length: 19 amino acids. With V trimmed by 4 bases and J by 0 bases, 8 bases remained unmatched. In the source study's methods: The study's classifier, a distant-metastasis tool for papillary thyroid cancer, was built using CDR3 differences across clinicopathological groups. MiXCR was used by TCRdb to re-call the PCR reads. V and J calls and clone size were set by TCRdb, not the authors. The sample includes over 10,000 clones, 32% of them seen just once. Study outcomes and limitations: Reported TCR beta diversity, measured in blood and tumor, was significantly higher for malignant thyroid tumors than for benign nodules.

As regards this clone: What it binds is unknown.

Until they underwent thyroid surgery, no patient had received any treatment. The sample comprised tumor tissue. The clonotype originates from a female donor with papillary thyroid cancer or a benign thyroid nodule (not recorded which). Some clones in this sample may be carry-over from other donors' samples. The V gene is TRBV11-2, the J gene TRBJ2-6; 11 nucleotides match TRBD1. The CDR3 is CASSSGTGGGGSGANVLTF. CDR3 nucleotide sequence: TGTGCCAGCAGCTCCGGGACAGGGGGAGGGGGCTCTGGGGCCAACGTCCTGACTTTC.